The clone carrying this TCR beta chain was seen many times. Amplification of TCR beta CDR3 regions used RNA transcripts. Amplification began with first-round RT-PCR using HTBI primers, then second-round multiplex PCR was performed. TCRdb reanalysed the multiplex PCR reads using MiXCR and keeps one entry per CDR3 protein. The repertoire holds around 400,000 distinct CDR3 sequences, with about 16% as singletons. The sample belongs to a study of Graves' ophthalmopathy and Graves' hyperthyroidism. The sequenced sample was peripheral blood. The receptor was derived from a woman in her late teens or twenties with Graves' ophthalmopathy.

The CDR3: CASSQQADYNSPLHF. The CDR3 coding sequence is TGTGCCAGCAGTCAGCAAGCAGATTATAATTCACCCCTCCACTTT. The V and J genes are TRBV7-2 and TRBJ1-6; D is ambiguous. Trimming removed 6 bases at V and 4 bases at J, with 13 bases between. Germline V gene sequence: CDR1 SGHTA, CDR2 FQGNSA. This CDR3 contains 15 residues. The variable domain in full, with the rest retrieved from reference TRBV7-2 and TRBJ1-6, is GAGVSQSPSNKVTEKGKDVELRCDPISGHTALYWYRQSLGQGLEFLIYFQGNSAPDKSGLPSDRFSAERTGGSVSTLTIQRTQQEDSAVYLCASSQQADYNSPLHFGNGTRLTVT.